These 5 T cell receptor beta chains were all obtained from the same sample, sequenced in a study of Ad26.COV2.S vaccination and SARS-CoV-2 variants. The treatment was: around 19 received Ad26.COV2.S at low or high dose, single or two shots; roughly 5 received placebo; per-sample allocation not given. It was on day 63 after the first vaccine or placebo injection that samples were taken. Libraries were prepared by immunoSEQ multiplex PCR; TCRdb keeps only in-frame clonotypes and omits some of them. The sample has hundreds of thousands of clones, approximately 90% seen once; the top ten hold approximately 5%. The sample consisted of peripheral blood, taken in a trial of Ad26.COV2.S vaccine versus placebo. These receptors originate from a person between 18 and 65 years old who received the Ad26.COV2.S COVID-19 vaccine or a placebo.

This clone has more than one count but fewer than ten. This chain joins TRBV29-1 and TRBJ1-5; 7 nucleotides match TRBD1. Per the germline V gene, CDR1 is SQVTM and CDR2 is ANQGSEA. The CDR3 spans 14 residues. With V trimmed by 4 bases and J by 3 bases, 6 bases remained unmatched. The CDR3 sequence is CSVGLGGANQPQHF. The CDR3 nucleotides are TGCAGCGTTGGTCTAGGGGGCGCCAATCAGCCCCAGCATTTT.

This clone has a single count. The V call is TRBV28, the J call TRBJ2-5, with 7 bases lining up with TRBD1. In germline, CDR1 is MDHEN, CDR2 SYDVKM. This CDR3 comprises 14 residues. With 6 bases clipped from V and 10 bases from J, the junction kept 14 bases outside the gene matches. The CDR3 coding sequence is TGTGCCAGCAGGCAACTACAGGGGTCAGAGGGCCAGTACTTC. Translating it yields CASRQLQGSEGQYF.

The rearrangement joins TRBV19 to TRBJ1-5, with D possibly TRBD1 on 5 matching bases. Trimming cost V 6 bases and J 0 bases, with 18 bases left between them. CDR3 length: 17 amino acids. Germline CDR1 and CDR2: LNHDA and SQIVND (reference sequence). In DNA, the CDR3 is TGTGCCAGTAGAGGTGGGCAACAGGATTATAGCAATCAGCCCCAGCATTTT. Translation: CASRGGQQDYSNQPQHF.

V and J are TRBV4-2 and TRBJ1-1; TRBD1 is a possible D gene (5 bases). This CDR3 has 14 residues. The V gene's germline CDR1 is LGHNA and CDR2 YNFKEQ. With 0 bases removed from V and 11 bases from J, the gap between germline ends came to 16 bases. The CDR3 DNA reads as TGTGCCAGCAGCCAAGATTCGGGGCAGGGCGGTGCTTTCTTT. The encoded protein is CASSQDSGQGGAFF.

V is TRBV28 and J is TRBJ2-3; TRBD1 matches at 12 bases. Germline assignment: CDR1 MDHEN and CDR2 SYDVKM. With V trimmed by 4 bases and J by 8 bases, 7 bases remained unmatched. This CDR3 contains 15 residues. This chain's CDR3 is CASSSPRDRGLTQYF. In DNA form, the CDR3 reads TGTGCCAGCAGTTCCCCCCGGGACAGGGGGCTTACGCAGTATTTT.